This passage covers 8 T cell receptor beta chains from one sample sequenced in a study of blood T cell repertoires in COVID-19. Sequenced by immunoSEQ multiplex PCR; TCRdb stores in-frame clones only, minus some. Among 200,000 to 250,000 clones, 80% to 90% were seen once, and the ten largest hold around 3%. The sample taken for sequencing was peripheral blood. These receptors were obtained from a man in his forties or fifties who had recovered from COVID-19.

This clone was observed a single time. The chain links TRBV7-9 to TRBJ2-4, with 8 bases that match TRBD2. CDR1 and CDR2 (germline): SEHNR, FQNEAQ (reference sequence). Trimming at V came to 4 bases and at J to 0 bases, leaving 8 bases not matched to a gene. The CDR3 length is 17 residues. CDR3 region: CASSSVVAGLAKNIQYF. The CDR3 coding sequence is TGTGCCAGCAGCTCGGTGGTAGCGGGACTAGCCAAAAACATTCAGTACTTC.

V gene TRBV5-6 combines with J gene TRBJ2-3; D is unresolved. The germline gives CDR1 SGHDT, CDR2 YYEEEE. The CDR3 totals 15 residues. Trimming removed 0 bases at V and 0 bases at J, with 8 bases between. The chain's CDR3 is CASSLVQRSTDTQYF. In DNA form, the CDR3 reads TGTGCCAGCAGCTTGGTCCAGCGCAGCACAGATACGCAGTATTTT.

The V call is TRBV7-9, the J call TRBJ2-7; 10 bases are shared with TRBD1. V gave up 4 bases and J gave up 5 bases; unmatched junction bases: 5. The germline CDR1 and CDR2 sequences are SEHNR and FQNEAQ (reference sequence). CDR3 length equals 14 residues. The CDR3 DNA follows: TGTGCCAGCAGCTCCCGGGACAGGGGACACGAGCAGTACTTC. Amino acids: CASSSRDRGHEQYF.

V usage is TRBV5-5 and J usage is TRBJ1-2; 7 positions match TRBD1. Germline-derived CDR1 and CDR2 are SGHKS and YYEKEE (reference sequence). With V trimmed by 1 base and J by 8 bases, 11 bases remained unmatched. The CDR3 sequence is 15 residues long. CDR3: CASSLISGGGQGYTF. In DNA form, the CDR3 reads TGTGCCAGCAGCTTGATTTCGGGAGGGGGACAGGGCTACACCTTC.

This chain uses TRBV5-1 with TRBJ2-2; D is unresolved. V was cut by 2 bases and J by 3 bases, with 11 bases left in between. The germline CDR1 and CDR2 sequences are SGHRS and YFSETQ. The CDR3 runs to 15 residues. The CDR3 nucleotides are TGCGCCAGCAGCTTTCTCTCAACGGACACCGGGGAGCTGTTTTTT. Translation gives CASSFLSTDTGELFF.

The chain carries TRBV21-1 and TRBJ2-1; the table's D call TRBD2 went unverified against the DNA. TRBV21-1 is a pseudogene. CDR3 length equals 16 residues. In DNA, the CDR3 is TGTGCCAGCAGCTCCCATCTAGCGGGATTTATAAATGAGCAGTTCTTC. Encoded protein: CASSSHLAGFINEQFF.

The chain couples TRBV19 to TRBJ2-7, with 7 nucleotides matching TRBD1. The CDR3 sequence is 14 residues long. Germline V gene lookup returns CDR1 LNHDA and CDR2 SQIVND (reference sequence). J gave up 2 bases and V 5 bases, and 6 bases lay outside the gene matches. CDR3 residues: CASSFRDRPYEQYF. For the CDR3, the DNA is TGTGCCAGTAGTTTCCGGGACAGACCCTACGAGCAGTACTTC.

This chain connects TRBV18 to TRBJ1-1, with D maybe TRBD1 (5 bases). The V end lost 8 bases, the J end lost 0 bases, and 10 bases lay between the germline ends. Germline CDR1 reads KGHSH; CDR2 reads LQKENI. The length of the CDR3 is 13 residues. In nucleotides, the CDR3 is TGTGCCAGCCTACAGGCTTTGAACACTGAAGCTTTCTTT. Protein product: CASLQALNTEAFF.